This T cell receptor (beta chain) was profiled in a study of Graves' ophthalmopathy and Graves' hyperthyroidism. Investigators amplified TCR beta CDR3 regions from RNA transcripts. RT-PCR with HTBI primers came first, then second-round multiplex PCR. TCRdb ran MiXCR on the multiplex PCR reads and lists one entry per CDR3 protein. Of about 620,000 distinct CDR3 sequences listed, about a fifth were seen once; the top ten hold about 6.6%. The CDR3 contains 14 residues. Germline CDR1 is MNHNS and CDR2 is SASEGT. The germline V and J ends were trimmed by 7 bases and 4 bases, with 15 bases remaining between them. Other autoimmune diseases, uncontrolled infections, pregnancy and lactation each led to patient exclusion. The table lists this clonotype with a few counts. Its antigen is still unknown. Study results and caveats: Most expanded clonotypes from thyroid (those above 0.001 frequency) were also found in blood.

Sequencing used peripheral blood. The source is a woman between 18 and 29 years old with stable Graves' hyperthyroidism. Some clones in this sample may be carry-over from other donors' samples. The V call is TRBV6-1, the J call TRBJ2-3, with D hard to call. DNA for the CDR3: TGTGCCAGCACCCCAGGAGCGTTTGCAGATACGCAGTATTTT. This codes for CASTPGAFADTQYF.